The 24 T cell receptor beta chains presented below share a single source sample, sequenced in a study of a mutant IDH1 vaccine in newly diagnosed glioma. The time point: baseline, week 1 (first vaccination visit). Treatment in this sample: pre-vaccination baseline after standard-of-care therapy. Only in-frame clones appear in the TCRdb table, and some are missing; sequencing was by immunoSEQ multiplex PCR. The sample consists of just under 95,000 clones, around four fifths of them appearing once. Sequenced material: PBMCs, taken from a glioma patient treated with radiotherapy, temozolomide or both. These receptors came from a man between 35 and 55 years old with glioma.

The chain has TRBV18 and TRBJ1-5; maybe TRBD1 (6 bases). Trimming removed 2 bases at V and 3 bases at J, with 11 bases between. The CDR3 sequence is 15 residues long. Germline assignment: CDR1 KGHSH and CDR2 LQKENI. The CDR3 protein is CASSPRGGVNQPQHF. In DNA, the CDR3 is TGTGCCAGCTCACCAAGGGGGGGGGTCAATCAGCCCCAGCATTTT.

This chain links TRBV18 with TRBJ1-5; no clear D gene. Between the trimmed V and J ends, which lost 2 bases and 1 base, there was a span of 9 bases. Germline CDR1 reads KGHSH; CDR2 reads LQKENI. The length of the CDR3 is 15 residues. The CDR3 is CASSPGPNSNQPQHF. Written as DNA, the CDR3 is TGTGCCAGCTCACCAGGCCCGAACAGCAATCAGCCCCAGCATTTT.

This rearrangement joins TRBV4-2 to TRBJ2-3; no firm D call. The CDR3 runs to 12 residues. V was shortened by 0 bases and J by 5 bases, with 3 bases between the two germline ends. Germline CDR1 is LGHNA and CDR2 is YNFKEQ. Written as DNA, the CDR3 is TGTGCCAGCAGCCAAGATAGAGATACGCAGTATTTT. Amino acids: CASSQDRDTQYF.

This clone appeared once. The chain joins TRBV4-3 to TRBJ2-7; D is uncertain. V was shortened by 0 bases and J by 4 bases, with 7 bases between the two germline ends. CDR3 length: 13 amino acids. CDR1 and CDR2 from the germline V gene are LGHNA and YSLEER. Here the CDR3 DNA reads TGCGCCAGCAGCCAAGAATGGAATTACGAGCAGTACTTC. This sequence encodes CASSQEWNYEQYF.

This clone appeared a single time. This chain uses TRBV7-9 with TRBJ2-5; D not resolved. The germline gives CDR1 SEHNR, CDR2 FQNEAQ (reference sequence). The CDR3 runs to 15 residues. V gave up 2 bases and J gave up 4 bases, with 14 bases separating them. As DNA, the CDR3 is TGTGCCAGCAGCTTAAGAGGTCCAACGGGAGAGACCCAGTACTTC. Amino acid sequence: CASSLRGPTGETQYF.

There are a few counts of this clone. V gene TRBV30 combines with J gene TRBJ1-1, with TRBD1 matching over 8 bases. The CDR3 loop spans 13 amino acids. V was clipped by 4 bases and J by 11 bases; unmatched bases: 12. Germline V gene data show CDR1 as GTSNPN and CDR2 as SVGIG (reference sequence). CDR3 nucleotides: TGTGCCTGGAACCGGGGACAGGTGGGAGAGGCTTTCTTT. It codes for CAWNRGQVGEAFF.

The chain is built from TRBV5-6 and TRBJ2-1; 12 nucleotides match TRBD2. V lost 1 base, J lost 4 bases, and 3 bases stayed unmatched. CDR3 length: 16 residues. From germline, CDR1 is SGHDT and CDR2 YYEEEE. The CDR3 is CASSLRTSGRYNEQFF. CDR3 sequence (DNA): TGTGCCAGCAGCTTGAGAACTAGCGGGAGGTACAATGAGCAGTTCTTC.

This clone was seen more than once but under ten times. This rearrangement joins TRBV7-9 to TRBJ2-1; 7 nucleotides line up with TRBD1. Germline-derived CDR1 and CDR2 are SEHNR and FQNEAQ (reference sequence). Trimming cost V 1 base and J 4 bases; bases outside gene matches: 4. The CDR3 length is 15 residues. CDR3 residues: CASSLGQGPYNEQFF. The CDR3 DNA is TGTGCCAGCAGCTTAGGACAGGGACCTTACAATGAGCAGTTCTTC. Full variable domain (missing parts from reference TRBV7-9 and TRBJ2-1): DTGVSQNPRHKITKRGQNVTFRCDPISEHNRLYWYRQTLGQGPEFLTYFQNEAQLEKSRLLSDRFSAERPKGSFSTLEIQRTEQGDSAMYLCASSLGQGPYNEQFFGPGTRLTVL.

This sequence joins TRBV2 and TRBJ2-7, with D tentatively TRBD1 (5 bases). Deletions cut 4 bases from V and 0 bases from J, with 7 bases between. Germline V gene lookup returns CDR1 SNHLY and CDR2 FYNNEI. CDR3 size: 13 residues. CDR3 region: CASSGQSSYEQYF. The CDR3 nucleotides are TGTGCCAGCAGTGGACAGAGCTCCTACGAGCAGTACTTC.

The chain employs TRBV7-9 and TRBJ2-4; 10 nucleotides line up with TRBD2. CDR3 size: 15 residues. Trimming cost V 5 bases and J 1 base; bases outside gene matches: 2. CDR1 SEHNR and CDR2 FQNEAQ come from the germline V gene (reference sequence). The CDR3 sequence is CASSGSGGAKNIQYF. Written as DNA, the CDR3 is TGTGCCAGCAGCGGTAGCGGGGGGGCCAAAAACATTCAGTACTTC.

This clone was observed a single time. The V call is TRBV4-3, the J call TRBJ2-7, with D possibly being TRBD1 (5 bases). Trimming shortened V by 0 bases and J by 4 bases, and 16 bases separated the two germline ends. CDR3 length: 16 amino acids. The germline V gene encodes CDR1 LGHNA and CDR2 YSLEER. DNA of the CDR3: TGCGCCAGCAGCCAAGAATTATTCGGGCAGGGATACGAGCAGTACTTC. It codes for CASSQELFGQGYEQYF.

The chain employs TRBV30 and TRBJ2-7, with 9 bases aligning to TRBD2. V gave up 1 base and J gave up 12 bases; unmatched junction bases: 10. Germline CDR1 is GTSNPN and CDR2 is SVGIG (reference sequence). This CDR3 spans 13 amino acids. The CDR3 region has the DNA TGTGCCTGGAGTGGCGGTAGCGGGGGCGGGCGGTACTTC. Its translation: CAWSGGSGGGRYF.

The genes are TRBV6-5 and TRBJ2-7, with TRBD2 matching over 9 bases. The germline gives CDR1 MNHEY, CDR2 SVGAGI. V was pared by 6 bases and J by 3 bases, with 3 bases of the junction left unmatched. The CDR3 length is 13 residues. The CDR3 bases are TGTGCCAGCAGACCGACTAGCGGCTACGAGCAGTACTTC. Amino acid sequence: CASRPTSGYEQYF.

The V and J genes are TRBV9 and TRBJ2-7; TRBD2 agrees at 7 bases. This CDR3 contains 15 residues. V lost 3 bases, J lost 0 bases, and 6 bases stayed unmatched. The germline CDR1 and CDR2 sequences are SGDLS and YYNGEE. CDR3 residues: CASSEGAGVSYEQYF. The DNA of the CDR3 is TGTGCCAGCAGCGAAGGGGCGGGAGTCTCCTACGAGCAGTACTTC.

This sequence joins TRBV19 and TRBJ2-2; weak D call: TRBD1 (6 bases). The CDR3 is 16 residues long. Deletions cut 9 bases from V and 6 bases from J, with 23 bases between. Germline V CDR1 and CDR2: LNHDA, SQIVND (reference sequence). CDR3 in DNA: TGTGCCAGCGAATCCGGGACACGGCTTTCTTCCGGGGAGCTGTTTTTT. It codes for CASESGTRLSSGELFF. Looking up the rest from reference TRBV19 and TRBJ2-2 gives the full variable domain: DGGITQSPKYLFRKEGQNVTLSCEQNLNHDAMYWYRQDPGQGLRLIYYSQIVNDFQKGDIAEGYSVSREKKESFPLTVTSAQKNPTAFYLCASESGTRLSSGELFFGEGSRLTVL.

This chain joins TRBV29-1 and TRBJ2-7; D may be TRBD1 (5 bases). The germline gives CDR1 SQVTM, CDR2 ANQGSEA. V was trimmed by 4 bases and J by 0 bases, leaving 10 bases between them. CDR3 length: 13 residues. The CDR3 nucleotides read TGCAGCGTTGGAACAGGTAACTCCTACGAGCAGTACTTC. It yields the protein CSVGTGNSYEQYF.

The rearrangement links TRBV10-1 to TRBJ1-5; TRBD1 is a possible D gene (5 bases). V lost 5 bases to trimming and J lost 3 bases, with 11 bases between them. Germline-derived CDR1 and CDR2 are WNHNN and SYGVQD (reference sequence). The length of the CDR3 is 14 residues. In DNA, the CDR3 is TGCGCCAGCAGTCTAGGGGCGGTCAATCAGCCCCAGCATTTT. This codes for CASSLGAVNQPQHF.

The chain combines TRBV2 with TRBJ1-4; 10 bases match TRBD1. Germline values: CDR1 SNHLY, CDR2 FYNNEI. The CDR3 runs 14 residues. The V segment lost 7 bases and the J segment 8 bases; nucleotides outside the gene matches: 7. Written as DNA, the CDR3 is TGTGCCAGCATCACCGGGACAGGGGTCGAAAAACTGTTTTTT. This encodes CASITGTGVEKLFF.

The V gene is TRBV7-2, the J gene TRBJ1-1, with D tentatively TRBD1 (5 bases). CDR1 is SGHTA, CDR2 FQGNSA, per germline. The CDR3 has 13 amino acids. V lost 3 bases and J lost 5, with 10 bases in between. CDR3 bases: TGTGCCAGCAGCTTTTTCGGGGGGACTGAAGCTTTCTTT. Translated: CASSFFGGTEAFF.

The chain is built from TRBV9 and TRBJ1-2; 7 nucleotides line up with TRBD1. CDR3 length: 15 amino acids. The germline V gene encodes CDR1 SGDLS and CDR2 YYNGEE. V trimming: 7 bases; J trimming: 0 bases; junction bases outside the gene matches: 9. CDR3 protein: CASSAGTAANYGYTF. DNA for the CDR3: TGTGCCAGCTCCGCCGGGACAGCCGCTAACTATGGCTACACCTTC.

This chain uses TRBV4-1 with TRBJ2-1; a weak D match, TRBD1 (5 bases). V lost 4 bases to trimming and J lost 4 bases, with 11 bases between them. The CDR3 has 14 residues. The V gene's germline CDR1 is MGHRA and CDR2 YSYEKL. In nucleotides, the CDR3 is TGCGCCAGCAGCCCTCAGGGCGTATACAATGAGCAGTTCTTC. This gives the protein CASSPQGVYNEQFF.

V and J are TRBV5-1 and TRBJ1-4; 7 positions agree with TRBD1. CDR1 SGHRS and CDR2 YFSETQ come from the germline V gene. The CDR3 spans 18 residues. V was clipped by 0 bases and J by 6 bases; unmatched bases: 14. CDR3 DNA: TGCGCCAGCAGCTTGGAGATTCGGATACTGGGGACAGATGAAAAACTGTTTTTT. Amino acid sequence: CASSLEIRILGTDEKLFF.

V gene TRBV5-5 combines with J gene TRBJ2-7; 9 nucleotides agree with TRBD1. Trimming at V came to 4 bases and at J to 3 bases, leaving 5 bases not matched to a gene. The length of the CDR3 is 14 residues. Germline lookup yields CDR1 SGHKS and CDR2 YYEKEE (reference sequence). CDR3 sequence: CASSAWDRVYEQYF. The CDR3 DNA reads as TGTGCCAGCAGCGCCTGGGACAGGGTCTACGAGCAGTACTTC.

The chain links TRBV7-9 to TRBJ1-6; D possibly corresponds to TRBD1 (5 bases). The germline CDR1 and CDR2 sequences are SEHNR and FQNEAQ (reference sequence). V was pared by 1 base and J by 6 bases, with 10 bases between. The CDR3 spans 15 residues. DNA of the CDR3: TGTGCCAGCAGCTTAGGGGCAGGGACTAATTCACCCCTCCACTTT. Residues: CASSLGAGTNSPLHF.